These T cell receptor beta chains were read from a single sample in a study of blood T cell repertoires in COVID-19. TCRdb keeps only in-frame clones here, not all; method: immunoSEQ multiplex PCR. The table has about 160,000 clones, approximately 80% seen once. Sequencing used peripheral blood. Receptors originate from a human donor in a cohort sampled during active COVID-19. The CDR3 runs from the conserved cysteine through the conserved F or W. A D gene is named only where the DNA matches it firmly. The size field is filled for only some rows; it gives once, few, many or a size class.

length: 14
size: few
V: TRBV4-3
D: NA
J: TRBJ2-1
DNA: TGCGCCAGCAGCCAACGGGGTAGAGGCAATGAGCAGTTCTTC
CDR3: CASSQRGRGNEQFF

length: 17
size: few
V: TRBV6-2/TRBV6-3
D: TRBD2
J: TRBJ2-7
DNA: TGTGCCAGCAGTTACGTAACTAGCGGGAGTCACTCCTACGAGCAGTACTTC
CDR3: CASSYVTSGSHSYEQYF

length: 12
size: NA
V: TRBV6-5
D: NA
J: TRBJ1-1
DNA: TGTGCCAGCTACAGGGTCGACACTGAAGCTTTCTTT
CDR3: CASYRVDTEAFF

length: 14
size: NA
V: TRBV6-6
D: TRBD2
J: TRBJ2-5
DNA: TGTGCCAGCGACACTAGCGCAGGAAAAGAGACCCAGTACTTC
CDR3: CASDTSAGKETQYF

length: 13
size: few
V: TRBV6-5
D: NA
J: TRBJ1-2
DNA: TGTGCCAGCAGTTACGTGCAGGGTGGTGGCTACACCTTC
CDR3: CASSYVQGGGYTF

length: 12
size: NA
V: TRBV29-1
D: NA
J: TRBJ1-1
DNA: TGCAGCACCCGAGGGGAGGTGGCTGAAGCTTTCTTT
CDR3: CSTRGEVAEAFF

length: 14
size: once
V: TRBV5-1
D: TRBD2
J: TRBJ2-7
DNA: TGCGCCAGCAGCTGGGCGGGGGGTCCCTACGAGCAGTACTTC
CDR3: CASSWAGGPYEQYF

length: 14
size: NA
V: TRBV27
D: NA
J: TRBJ2-7
DNA: TGTGCCAGCCGTCTAGACCTAAACTCCTACGAGCAGTACTTC
CDR3: CASRLDLNSYEQYF

length: 15
size: NA
V: TRBV7-2
D: NA
J: TRBJ2-1
DNA: TGTGCCAGCAGCTTTATACGGAGCTCCTACAATGAGCAGTTCTTC
CDR3: CASSFIRSSYNEQFF

length: 17
size: NA
V: TRBV4-3
D: NA
J: TRBJ2-3
DNA: TGCGCCAGCAGCCAAGATGTGGGGGCGCCTAGCACAGATACGCAGTATTTT
CDR3: CASSQDVGAPSTDTQYF

length: 15
size: once
V: TRBV2
D: NA
J: TRBJ2-1
DNA: TGTGCCAGCAGAGCCGGGAGAAGCTCCTACAATGAGCAGTTCTTC
CDR3: CASRAGRSSYNEQFF

length: 17
size: NA
V: TRBV27
D: TRBD1
J: TRBJ1-1
DNA: TGTGCCAGCAGCACTTCGCCGACAGGGTACATGAACACTGAAGCTTTCTTT
CDR3: CASSTSPTGYMNTEAFF

length: 11
size: NA
V: TRBV25-1
D: NA
J: TRBJ1-2
DNA: TGTGCCAGCAGTGATGTCTACTCATACACCTTC
CDR3: CASSDVYSYTF

length: 16
size: many
V: TRBV11-2
D: TRBD2
J: TRBJ2-1
DNA: TGTGCCAGCAGCTTAGATCTAGCGGGAGGGTGGCATGAGCAGTTCTTC
CDR3: CASSLDLAGGWHEQFF

length: 15
size: NA
V: TRBV30
D: TRBD2
J: TRBJ2-1
DNA: TGTGCCTGGGCCAGGGCCAAGCGGGATTACAATGAGCAGTTCTTC
CDR3: CAWARAKRDYNEQFF

length: 18
size: NA
V: TRBV10-3
D: TRBD2
J: TRBJ2-3
DNA: TGTGCCATCAGGGGATCTGGACTAGCGGGAGCCAACACAGATACGCAGTATTTT
CDR3: CAIRGSGLAGANTDTQYF

length: 15
size: NA
V: TRBV27
D: NA
J: TRBJ2-1
DNA: TGTGCCAGCAGTTTATCAGGGGGCTCCTACAATGAGCAGTTCTTC
CDR3: CASSLSGGSYNEQFF

length: 15
size: NA
V: TRBV9
D: TRBD1
J: TRBJ1-3
DNA: TGTGCCAGCAGCGTAGACAGGGGCTTTGGAAACACCATATATTTT
CDR3: CASSVDRGFGNTIYF

length: 15
size: NA
V: TRBV4-1
D: NA
J: TRBJ1-4
DNA: TGCGCCAGCAGCCAAGACCAGGAAAGGAATGAAAAACTGTTTTTT
CDR3: CASSQDQERNEKLFF

length: 13
size: NA
V: TRBV10-2
D: TRBD1
J: TRBJ1-2
DNA: TGCGCCAGCCGACAGGGGATGGACTATGGCTACACCTTC
CDR3: CASRQGMDYGYTF

length: 17
size: NA
V: TRBV2
D: TRBD1
J: TRBJ1-5
DNA: TGTGCCAGCAGTGAAGCGAACAGGGGCTATAGCAATCAGCCCCAGCATTTT
CDR3: CASSEANRGYSNQPQHF

length: 15
size: NA
V: TRBV19
D: TRBD1
J: TRBJ2-1
DNA: TGTGCCAGTACCCCAGACAGGGCGAGGGGCAATGAGCAGTTCTTC
CDR3: CASTPDRARGNEQFF

length: 11
size: NA
V: TRBV20-1
D: NA
J: TRBJ2-3
DNA: TGCAGTGCTAGAACAGGGGATACGCAGTATTTT
CDR3: CSARTGDTQYF

length: 15
size: NA
V: TRBV18
D: TRBD1
J: TRBJ2-7
DNA: TGTGCCAGCTCACCCCAGAACAGGGGGCGTCGCGAGCAGTACTTC
CDR3: CASSPQNRGRREQYF

length: 17
size: NA
V: TRBV10-3
D: NA
J: TRBJ2-7
DNA: TGTGCCATCAGTGAGTCGTCTGGCGGCCCAAATTCCTACGAGCAGTACTTC
CDR3: CAISESSGGPNSYEQYF

length: 11
size: NA
V: TRBV7-8
D: NA
J: TRBJ1-1
DNA: TGTGCCAGCAGCCAAGACAGGGAAGCTTTCTTT
CDR3: CASSQDREAFF

length: 15
size: many
V: TRBV15
D: NA
J: TRBJ1-1
DNA: TGTGCCACCAGCAGAGTGGCCAGGGCGAACACTGAAGCTTTCTTT
CDR3: CATSRVARANTEAFF

length: 15
size: few
V: TRBV11-2
D: NA
J: TRBJ1-4
DNA: TGTGCCAGCAGCTTATCACGAACAGAGGGTAGCGAACTGTTTTTT
CDR3: CASSLSRTEGSELFF

length: 15
size: NA
V: TRBV13
D: NA
J: TRBJ2-2
DNA: TGTGCCAGCAGTCGGGGTGCGGGGAACACCGGGGAGCTGTTTTTT
CDR3: CASSRGAGNTGELFF

length: 13
size: NA
V: TRBV3-1/TRBV3-2
D: NA
J: TRBJ2-5
DNA: TGTGCCAGCAGCCATGCCCCCGGGGAGACCCAGTACTTC
CDR3: CASSHAPGETQYF

length: 13
size: few
V: TRBV11-2
D: NA
J: TRBJ2-3
DNA: TGTGCCAGCAGCTTATTCGGGGTTAATACGCAGTATTTT
CDR3: CASSLFGVNTQYF

length: 18
size: NA
V: TRBV5-5
D: TRBD1
J: TRBJ2-6
DNA: TGTGCCAGCAGCTCGGGGGACAGGGGATTGTCTGGGGCCAACGTCCTGACTTTC
CDR3: CASSSGDRGLSGANVLTF

length: 14
size: NA
V: TRBV10-1
D: NA
J: TRBJ2-7
DNA: TGCGCCAGCAGTGAATCCCAGGGATCGCCCGAGCAGTACTTC
CDR3: CASSESQGSPEQYF

length: 12
size: NA
V: TRBV18
D: NA
J: TRBJ2-7
DNA: TGTGCCAGCTCACCAAGGGGATCTGAGCAGTACTTC
CDR3: CASSPRGSEQYF

length: 15
size: few
V: TRBV10-3
D: TRBD1
J: TRBJ1-6
DNA: TGTGCCATCAGTGAAAGGCAGGGGGAAAATTCACCCCTCCACTTT
CDR3: CAISERQGENSPLHF

length: 15
size: NA
V: TRBV28
D: TRBD2
J: TRBJ2-7
DNA: TGTGCCAGCAGCTTCATAAGCGGGGGCTCTTCCGAGCAGTACTTC
CDR3: CASSFISGGSSEQYF

length: 16
size: NA
V: TRBV21-1
D: NA
J: TRBJ1-2
DNA: TGTGCCAGCAGCTCCAACCCCCGGGACACTAACTATGGCTACACCTTC
CDR3: CASSSNPRDTNYGYTF

length: 15
size: NA
V: TRBV5-1
D: TRBD1
J: TRBJ1-4
DNA: TGCGCCAGCAGCGCAACCGGGACAGGGGGAGAAAAACTGTTTTTT
CDR3: CASSATGTGGEKLFF

length: 12
size: NA
V: TRBV15
D: NA
J: TRBJ1-2
DNA: TGTGCCACCAGCAGAGACGCGTATGGCTACACCTTC
CDR3: CATSRDAYGYTF

length: 12
size: few
V: TRBV6-5
D: TRBD1
J: TRBJ2-7
DNA: TGTGCCAGCAGATTCGGACAGGGGATACAGTACTTC
CDR3: CASRFGQGIQYF

length: 14
size: NA
V: TRBV6-2/TRBV6-3
D: NA
J: TRBJ2-7
DNA: TGTGCCAGCAGTTACGGGCAGGGGAGATACGAGCAGTACTTC
CDR3: CASSYGQGRYEQYF

length: 17
size: NA
V: TRBV4-1
D: TRBD1
J: TRBJ2-7
DNA: TGCGCCAGCAGCCAAGTTGGGACAGGGCTGAGCTCCTACGAGCAGTACTTC
CDR3: CASSQVGTGLSSYEQYF

length: 12
size: NA
V: TRBV13
D: NA
J: TRBJ1-1
DNA: TGTGCCAGCAGCCCCCAACAGGGTTTCGCTTTCTTT
CDR3: CASSPQQGFAFF

length: 15
size: NA
V: TRBV29-1
D: TRBD2
J: TRBJ2-1
DNA: TGCAGCGTTCAACCCAAGCGGGGAGCCTACAATGAGCAGTTCTTC
CDR3: CSVQPKRGAYNEQFF

length: 15
size: NA
V: TRBV19
D: NA
J: TRBJ1-2
DNA: TGTGCCAGTAGTATCCCAGGGGCGGCTAACTATGGCTACACCTTC
CDR3: CASSIPGAANYGYTF

length: 17
size: NA
V: TRBV5-1
D: TRBD1
J: TRBJ1-6
DNA: TGCGCCAGCAGCCCGTTCCTCGGGGGACAGCAGAATTCACCCCTCCACTTT
CDR3: CASSPFLGGQQNSPLHF

length: 11
size: NA
V: TRBV10-1
D: NA
J: TRBJ2-7
DNA: TGCGCCAGCAGTGCAGGAGGGGAGCAGTACTTC
CDR3: CASSAGGEQYF

length: 13
size: NA
V: TRBV7-9
D: NA
J: TRBJ1-3
DNA: TGTGCCAGCAGCACTGGTCCTGGAAACACCATATATTTT
CDR3: CASSTGPGNTIYF

length: 12
size: NA
V: TRBV7-8
D: NA
J: TRBJ2-7
DNA: TGTGCCAGCAGCCTCGGAGTTGGGGAGCAGTACTTC
CDR3: CASSLGVGEQYF

length: 13
size: NA
V: TRBV11-2
D: TRBD1
J: TRBJ2-7
DNA: TGTGCCAGCAGCCTCGGGACAGGGGGCGAGCAGTACTTC
CDR3: CASSLGTGGEQYF

length: 10
size: NA
V: TRBV20-1
D: NA
J: TRBJ2-3
DNA: TGCAGTGCTAGGCGAGAAGCGCAGTATTTT
CDR3: CSARREAQYF

length: 13
size: NA
V: TRBV3-1/TRBV3-2
D: TRBD1
J: TRBJ1-6
DNA: TGTGCCAGCAGGGGACAGGGGGGATCACCCCTCCACTTT
CDR3: CASRGQGGSPLHF

length: 17
size: NA
V: TRBV5-6
D: TRBD2
J: TRBJ2-1
DNA: TGTGCCAGCAGCACCAGTAGCGGGGGGGCCGACGACAATGAGCAGTTCTTC
CDR3: CASSTSSGGADDNEQFF

length: 16
size: NA
V: TRBV6-2/TRBV6-3
D: NA
J: TRBJ1-6
DNA: TGTGCCAGCAGTTCGCAGTGGTTGTCAGGATCTTCGCCCCTCCACTTT
CDR3: CASSSQWLSGSSPLHF

length: 13
size: NA
V: TRBV4-3
D: NA
J: TRBJ2-7
DNA: TGCGCCAGCAGCCGTATAGGAGGTGGGGAGCAGTACTTC
CDR3: CASSRIGGGEQYF

length: 14
size: NA
V: TRBV19
D: TRBD1
J: TRBJ2-7
DNA: TGTGCCAGTAGTATAGGGACAGGGGACTACGAGCAGTACTTC
CDR3: CASSIGTGDYEQYF

length: 13
size: NA
V: TRBV7-6
D: NA
J: TRBJ2-1
DNA: TGTGCCAGCAGCTTAGCCTCCCTGTATGAGCAGTTCTTC
CDR3: CASSLASLYEQFF

length: 16
size: NA
V: TRBV2
D: TRBD1
J: TRBJ2-7
DNA: TGTGCCAGCAGCACGAGGGGGGACAGGGGCTCCTACGAGCAGTACTTC
CDR3: CASSTRGDRGSYEQYF

length: 15
size: NA
V: TRBV9
D: TRBD2
J: TRBJ2-5
DNA: TGTGCCAGCAGCGTAAGCGGGGGCCTCCGGGAGACCCAGTACTTC
CDR3: CASSVSGGLRETQYF

length: 13
size: NA
V: TRBV28
D: NA
J: TRBJ1-5
DNA: TGTGCCAGCAGCTTCATTGGGAGGCAGCCCCAGCATTTT
CDR3: CASSFIGRQPQHF